One sample yielded the 24 T cell receptor beta chains listed below, sequenced in a study of CD8+CD57+ T cells in acquired aplastic anemia. TCR beta VDJ and CDR3 profiling used genomic DNA as template. TCRdb recomputed calls from the reads with MiXCR, one row per CDR3 protein. The data contain 350,000 to 450,000 distinct CDR3 sequences, roughly 64% of them seen just once; the ten biggest clones take up around 4%. Sample: sorted CD4+, CD8+, or CD8+CD57+ T cells (not recorded which) from PBMCs. The source is a human donor in good health, serving as a control.

This clonotype was recorded once. The chain uses TRBV12-3 or TRBV12-4 and TRBJ1-1, with a tentative D call TRBD1 (5 bases). V was cut by 6 bases and J by 1 base, with 12 bases left in between. The length of the CDR3 is 14 residues. CDR3 coding DNA: TGTGCCAGCAGACCCCAGGGAGGGAACACTGAAGCTTTCTTT. Its translation: CASRPQGGNTEAFF.

Remarks on this clonotype: The limits of the CDR3 on the DNA are not certain, so only TCRdb's listed CDR3 is given. The chain is built from TRBV7-8 and TRBJ2-3. The germline V gene has CDR1 SGHVS and CDR2 FQNEAQ. The CDR3 length equals 15 residues, ends included. CDR3 protein: CASSLAEELFFGEYF.

Of note for this clonotype: This CDR3 is missing its conserved last phenylalanine or tryptophan, likely due to a read error. The DNA is left out, because the CDR3 cannot be placed on it with certainty; the CDR3 is given as TCRdb lists it. The V call is TRBV7-8, the J call TRBJ2-1. Germline loops: CDR1 SGHVS, CDR2 FQNEAQ. Both ends counted, the CDR3 spans 13 residues. The CDR3 spells CASCMNTTEELFC.

The chain carries TRBV27 and TRBJ1-5, with D possibly being TRBD1 (6 bases). This CDR3 is built from 13 residues. With 8 bases removed from V and 3 bases from J, the gap between germline ends came to 11 bases. Germline assignment: CDR1 MNHEY and CDR2 SMNVEV (reference sequence). As DNA, the CDR3 is TGTGCCAGCTCGGACAGTTTCAATCAGCCCCAGCATTTT. Translation: CASSDSFNQPQHF.

V gene TRBV7-6 combines with J gene TRBJ2-3; D unclear. Germline-derived CDR1 and CDR2 are SGHVS and FNYEAQ. Trimming stripped 1 base from V and 9 bases from J, with 8 bases between. The CDR3 is 12 residues long. The DNA of the CDR3 is TGTGCCAGCAGCTTAGAGGCACTAACGCAGTATTTT. The encoded protein is CASSLEALTQYF.

This clonotype was found a few times. J is TRBJ2-5 and V is TRBV2; D gene ambiguous. CDR3 length equals 12 residues. V was shortened by 5 bases and J by 7 bases, with 11 bases between the two germline ends. The germline V gene has CDR1 SNHLY and CDR2 FYNNEI. CDR3 coding DNA: TGTGCCAGCAGTCGCCAGGACGGGACCCAGTACTTC. Translating gives CASSRQDGTQYF.

This clonotype occurred a few times. V gene TRBV2 combines with J gene TRBJ2-3; possibly TRBD1 for D (5 bases). V was cut by 7 bases and J by 8 bases, with 22 bases left in between. The CDR3 covers 15 residues. Germline CDR1 is SNHLY and CDR2 is FYNNEI. This CDR3 is CASNPRVVVIGTQYF. In nucleotides, the CDR3 is TGTGCCAGCAACCCCAGGGTGGTGGTTATAGGTACGCAGTATTTT. The full variable domain, rest sourced from reference TRBV2 and TRBJ2-3, is EPEVTQTPSHQVTQMGQEVILRCVPISNHLYFYWYRQILGQKVEFLVSFYNNEISEKSEIFDDQFSVERPDGSNFTLKIRSTKLEDSAMYFCASNPRVVVIGTQYFGPGTRLTVL.

Concerning this clonotype: The CDR3 ends on some other residue instead of the conserved phenylalanine or tryptophan, so this is likely a read error. No DNA is shown, since the ends of the CDR3 on it are uncertain; the CDR3 is the one TCRdb lists. The chain links TRBV7-2 to TRBJ1-2; no check of the table's D call, TRBD1, against the DNA was made. In germline, CDR1 is SGHTA, CDR2 FQGNSA. From its first to its last residue, the CDR3 has 12 amino acids. CDR3 sequence: CASSVGTAGSTL.

The V and J genes are TRBV7-2 and TRBJ2-7; TRBD1 agrees at 7 bases. Germline trimming cut 3 bases from V and 4 bases from J; bases unmatched to any gene: 6. Germline loops: CDR1 SGHTA, CDR2 FQGNSA. The CDR3 spans 14 residues. CDR3 nucleotide sequence: TGTGCCAGCAGCTTGGATAGGGGGCGTTACGAGCAGTACTTC. It specifies CASSLDRGRYEQYF.

Comment on this clonotype: At one of its ends the junction is not consistent with the germline gene, which may arise from a read error. V and J are TRBV10-2 and TRBJ2-7; TRBD1 agrees at 7 bases. CDR1 is WSHSY and CDR2 is SAAADI in the germline V gene. The CDR3 consists of 15 residues. The CDR3 coding sequence is TGTGCCAGCAACGCCGGGACAGAAGTGTCCTACGAGCAGTACTTC. This gives the protein CASNAGTEVSYEQYF.

The rearrangement joins TRBV12-3 or TRBV12-4 to TRBJ1-6; possibly TRBD1 for D (5 bases). This CDR3 has 15 amino acids. The V gene lost 7 bases and the J gene lost 10 bases, with 20 bases spanning the gap. CDR3 DNA sequence: TGTGCCAGCACCAAAGCGCGGGCAGGGTGGTCACCCCTCCACTTT. Amino acid sequence: CASTKARAGWSPLHF.

Note on this clonotype: At one of its ends the junction is not consistent with the germline gene, which may arise from a read error. This chain links TRBV7-9 with TRBJ2-7, with D possibly being TRBD2 (5 bases). CDR3 length: 13 residues. The V gene's germline CDR1 is SEHNR and CDR2 FQNEAQ (reference sequence). CDR3 amino acids: CASSLGSGDEEYF. As DNA, the CDR3 is TGCGCCAGCAGCTTGGGGAGCGGCGACGAGGAGTACTTC.

The V and J genes are TRBV12-3 or TRBV12-4 and TRBJ2-7; 9 nucleotides align to TRBD2. V dropped 7 bases and J dropped 2; count of bases not matched to a gene: 6. This CDR3 contains 14 residues. The chain's CDR3 is CASKARLAAYEQYF. The DNA for the CDR3 is TGTGCCAGCAAGGCTAGACTAGCGGCCTACGAGCAGTACTTC.

The chain employs TRBV5-1 and TRBJ1-6, with no clear D. CDR1 is SGHRS, CDR2 YFSETQ, per germline. CDR3 length equals 15 residues. Trimming removed 4 bases from V and 9 bases from J, with 17 bases in between. The CDR3 protein is CASSQEGADPSPLHF. DNA for the CDR3: TGCGCCAGCAGCCAGGAGGGAGCCGATCCTTCACCCCTCCACTTT.

This clonotype appeared a few times. The genes are TRBV9 and TRBJ2-5; possible D gene TRBD1, 5 bases. V was clipped by 5 bases and J by 2 bases, with 10 bases between them. The CDR3 covers 13 residues. Germline values: CDR1 SGDLS, CDR2 YYNGEE. DNA for the CDR3: TGTGCCAGCAGTAGGACACCTCAAGAGACCCAGTACTTC. It is translated as CASSRTPQETQYF.

This clonotype was counted at least ten times. The gene calls are TRBV12-3 or TRBV12-4 and TRBJ2-5; tentatively, D is TRBD1 (5 bases). V was clipped by 7 bases and J by 5 bases, with 17 bases between them. The CDR3 sequence is 14 residues long. CDR3 protein: CASTATVSGETQYF. The CDR3 DNA reads as TGTGCCAGCACCGCGACAGTTTCAGGGGAGACCCAGTACTTC.

This chain joins TRBV7-2 and TRBJ2-1; the match to TRBD2 covers 10 bases. CDR3 length: 15 residues. The germline V gene has CDR1 SGHTA and CDR2 FQGNSA. The ends lost 3 bases at V and 10 bases at J; junction bases unmatched: 9. CDR3 amino acids: CASSFLLAGAREQFF. The DNA of the CDR3 is TGTGCCAGCAGCTTTTTGCTAGCGGGGGCCCGCGAGCAGTTCTTC. Looking up the rest from reference TRBV7-2 and TRBJ2-1 gives the full variable domain: GAGVSQSPSNKVTEKGKDVELRCDPISGHTALYWYRQSLGQGLEFLIYFQGNSAPDKSGLPSDRFSAERTGGSVSTLTIQRTQQEDSAVYLCASSFLLAGAREQFFGPGTRLTVL.

The chain uses TRBV7-2 and TRBJ2-6; tentative D call: TRBD2 (5 bases). CDR3 size: 15 residues. The ends were cut back, 7 bases at V and 18 bases at J, with 28 bases in the middle. The V gene's germline CDR1 is SGHTA and CDR2 FQGNSA. This CDR3 reads CASTRRREAENVGTF. The CDR3 nucleotides read TGTGCCAGCACCCGGAGGCGAGAGGCGGAGAACGTCGGGACTTTC. Full variable domain (missing parts from reference TRBV7-2 and TRBJ2-6): GAGVSQSPSNKVTEKGKDVELRCDPISGHTALYWYRQSLGQGLEFLIYFQGNSAPDKSGLPSDRFSAERTGGSVSTLTIQRTQQEDSAVYLCASTRRREAENVGTFGAGSRLTVL.

The chain links TRBV2 to TRBJ2-7; D may be TRBD1 (6 bases). This CDR3 is 15 amino acids long. Trimming stripped 6 bases from V and 10 bases from J, with 25 bases between. Per germline, CDR1 SNHLY and CDR2 FYNNEI. Here the CDR3 reads CASSLTTGPGYAQYF. As DNA, the CDR3 is TGTGCCAGCAGCTTGACGACAGGCCCTGGCTACGCCCAGTACTTC.

Of note for this clonotype: One base away lies a much larger clone, so this may be a sequencing read error. CDR3 protein: CASSQEGRQINYGYAF. The CDR3 bases are TGCGCCAGCAGCCAAGAGGGAAGGCAGATTAACTATGGCTACGCCTTC. The V gene is TRBV4-3, the J gene TRBJ1-2; D remains ambiguous. The germline V gene encodes CDR1 LGHNA and CDR2 YSLEER. This CDR3 has 16 residues.

Note on this clonotype: A junction end diverges from the germline sequence, so it may reflect a read error. The chain couples TRBV7-9 to TRBJ2-7, with D unresolved. CDR1 is SEHNR and CDR2 is FQNEAQ in the germline V gene (reference sequence). This CDR3 has 14 amino acids. The CDR3 reads CASSARRANNVLFF. The CDR3, as DNA: TGTGCCAGCAGTGCCAGGCGAGCAAACAACGTGCTGTTCTTC.

Points on this clonotype: Without the conserved terminal phenylalanine or tryptophan, this CDR3 likely stems from a read error. The DNA is left out, because the CDR3 cannot be placed on it with certainty; the CDR3 is given as TCRdb lists it. CDR3: CASSESRDTYGYTLCS. The rearrangement links TRBV2 to TRBJ2-2; TRBD1 reflects the table's D call only, with no check against the DNA. The CDR3 has 16 residues if both end residues are counted. Germline CDR1 is SNHLY and CDR2 is FYNNEI.

Details on this clonotype: The conserved final phenylalanine or tryptophan is absent from the CDR3, which likely points to a read error. No DNA is shown, since the ends of the CDR3 on it are uncertain; the CDR3 is the one TCRdb lists. The gene calls are TRBV7-3 and TRBJ1-2; TRBD1 is taken as the D call from the table, unchecked against the DNA. The V gene's germline CDR1 is SGHTA and CDR2 FQGTGA. The CDR3 is made up of 13 amino acids, end residues included. CDR3 amino acids: CASSQGTGNGYTY.

As for this clonotype: The germline gene is not matched at one end of the junction; a read error may be the cause. The rearrangement links TRBV9 to TRBJ2-7, with D possibly being TRBD1 (5 bases). The CDR3 consists of 15 residues. CDR1 SGDLS and CDR2 YYNGEE come from the germline V gene. CDR3 in DNA: TGTGCCACCAGCAGAGGCCCTAGGACATCCTACGCGCAGTACTTC. Protein product: CATSRGPRTSYAQYF.